A selection of T cell receptor beta chains follows, all from one sample in a study of blood T cell repertoires in COVID-19. Generated by immunoSEQ multiplex PCR, the TCRdb table keeps only in-frame clones and is missing some. Seen here are some 110,000 clones, around 81% observed once, and the top ten hold 7.5% to 10%. Sequenced input: peripheral blood. The receptor set was obtained from a woman aged 70 to 79 with acute or convalescent COVID-19. Both conserved end residues are part of each CDR3. D genes are given only for firm matches. Only part of the rows carry a size: once, few, many, or a class if the clone is expanded.

v_gene	j_gene	abundance	d_gene	CDR3nt	CDR3aa
TRBV6-2/TRBV6-3	TRBJ1-4	.	.	TGTGCCAGCAGCAAACGCGGACAGCCTCTCGGAACAACTAATGAAAAACTGTTTTTT	CASSKRGQPLGTTNEKLFF
TRBV12-5	TRBJ2-5	.	.	TGTGCTAGTGGAATCCCAGGGCAGGGTCAAGAGACCCAGTACTTC	CASGIPGQGQETQYF
TRBV27	TRBJ1-2	.	TRBD1	TGTGCCAGCAGTTCGACAGGGGAGCTAGATGGCTACACCTTC	CASSSTGELDGYTF
TRBV19	TRBJ2-1	.	.	TGTGCCAGTAGCAGCGGGCCCGACTCCTACAATGAGCAGTTCTTC	CASSSGPDSYNEQFF
TRBV28	TRBJ1-2	.	.	TGTGCCAGCAGTTTATACCGCCCGGGGGACGGCTACACCTTC	CASSLYRPGDGYTF
TRBV28	TRBJ2-2	.	TRBD2	TGTGCCAGCAGTCAACTAGCGGGAGGGACCGGGGAGCTGTTTTTT	CASSQLAGGTGELFF
TRBV28	TRBJ1-5	.	TRBD1	TGTGCCAGCAGTTTCCGCGGGACAGACAATCAGCCCCAGCATTTT	CASSFRGTDNQPQHF
TRBV6-5	TRBJ1-1	.	TRBD1	TGTGCCAGCAGTCCCGGGACAGGGGGGTTCTCTGAAGCTTTCTTT	CASSPGTGGFSEAFF
TRBV29-1	TRBJ2-5	.	.	TGCAGCGTTTATACAGGGTCAGAGACCCAGTACTTC	CSVYTGSETQYF
TRBV27	TRBJ2-7	.	TRBD1	TGTGCCAGCAGTTCCCGCTCGGCAGGGGGCTCCTACGAGCAGTACTTC	CASSSRSAGGSYEQYF
TRBV5-1	TRBJ1-5	.	.	TGCGCCAGCAGCTTCAATGGCGGGCCACAACAGCCCCAGCATTTT	CASSFNGGPQQPQHF
TRBV5-1	TRBJ2-1	.	TRBD2	TGCGCCAGCAGCTCGGGACTAGCGGGGGGCCCCGCCTACAATGAGCAGTTCTTC	CASSSGLAGGPAYNEQFF
TRBV6-5	TRBJ1-2	.	.	TGTGCCAGCAGTCCCCCGGGGTCTAACTATGGCTACACCTTC	CASSPPGSNYGYTF
TRBV19	TRBJ2-2	.	.	TGTGCCAGTAGTATTAGGGCAGGGCACCCGACCGGGGAGCTGTTTTTT	CASSIRAGHPTGELFF
TRBV9	TRBJ1-2	.	TRBD1	TGTGCCAGCAGCCCCGGGACAGGCCCGAACTATGGCTACACCTTC	CASSPGTGPNYGYTF
TRBV6-1	TRBJ2-1	.	TRBD2	TGTGCCAGCAGTGAGTACCGGGAGGGTAATGAGCAGTTCTTC	CASSEYREGNEQFF
TRBV7-9	TRBJ1-4	.	.	TGTGCCAGCAATCTAGGAGCTAATGAAAAACTGTTTTTT	CASNLGANEKLFF
TRBV6-6	TRBJ2-1	.	TRBD2	TGTGCCAGCAGTTGGACTAGCGGGGGGGCCTCTCGCGAGCAGTTCTTC	CASSWTSGGASREQFF
TRBV5-4	TRBJ2-7	once	TRBD1	TGTGCCAGCAGCCTCGATAGGGGACAGACCTACGAGCAGTACTTC	CASSLDRGQTYEQYF
TRBV7-2	TRBJ1-1	.	.	TGTGCCAGCAGCTTAGGGGCCCCCCCAGCTTTCTTT	CASSLGAPPAFF
TRBV19	TRBJ1-5	few	TRBD1	TGTGCCAGTATGCAGGGGGCGAGGAGCAATCAGCCCCAGCATTTT	CASMQGARSNQPQHF
TRBV10-3	TRBJ1-6	.	TRBD1	TGTGCCATCGGACAGGGAGATTGGGATAATTCACCCCTCCACTTT	CAIGQGDWDNSPLHF
TRBV9	TRBJ2-2	.	TRBD1	TGTGCCAGCAGCGTAGAAGGGGGCGCGCCCGGGGAGCTGTTTTTT	CASSVEGGAPGELFF
TRBV2	TRBJ2-1	.	.	TGTGCCAGCAGTCCCTCTTACTCAGCGGAGCAGTTCTTC	CASSPSYSAEQFF
TRBV5-4	TRBJ2-3	.	TRBD1	TGTGCCAGCAGATCGGGACAGAGCACAGATACGCAGTATTTT	CASRSGQSTDTQYF
TRBV7-9	TRBJ2-7	.	.	TGTGCCAGCAGCGCTACAGGATACGAGCAGTACTTC	CASSATGYEQYF
TRBV27	TRBJ2-6	.	TRBD2	TGTGCCAGCAGTTTGTTCGGGGGGTTCTCTGGGGCCAACGTCCTGACTTTC	CASSLFGGFSGANVLTF
TRBV18	TRBJ1-2	.	TRBD1	TGTGCCAGCTCAAGAAGACAGGGGGCCGATGATGGCTACACCTTC	CASSRRQGADDGYTF
TRBV9	TRBJ2-7	.	TRBD1	TGTGCCAGCAGCGTAGCGGGGACAGGGCGCTACGAGCAGTACTTC	CASSVAGTGRYEQYF
TRBV7-2	TRBJ2-2	.	.	TGTGCCAGCAGCTTATATAACACCGGGGAGCTGTTTTTT	CASSLYNTGELFF
TRBV19	TRBJ1-5	.	.	TGTGCCAGTAGGGTAGAACAGCCCCAGCATTTT	CASRVEQPQHF
TRBV29-1	TRBJ2-1	.	.	TGCAGCGTTGGGGGTCGGGCGGGGAGCTCCTACAATGAGCAGTTCTTC	CSVGGRAGSSYNEQFF
TRBV6-5	TRBJ2-4	.	TRBD1	TGTGCCAGCAGTTCCGGGACAGGGGGGAACATTCAGTACTTC	CASSSGTGGNIQYF
TRBV5-4	TRBJ1-1	.	TRBD1	TGTGCCAGCAGCTCGACAGGGGGAGTGGGTGAAGCTTTCTTT	CASSSTGGVGEAFF
TRBV12-5	TRBJ1-2	.	.	TGTGCTAGTGGTCCGCACCTAAGACAGTATGGCTACACCTTC	CASGPHLRQYGYTF
TRBV7-2	TRBJ2-1	.	.	TGTGCCAGCAGCTTACCCGGTCGTGACAATGAGCAGTTCTTC	CASSLPGRDNEQFF
TRBV30	TRBJ1-1	.	TRBD1	TGTGCCTGGAAAAGGGACAGGGGGAGGATGAACACTGAAGCTTTCTTT	CAWKRDRGRMNTEAFF
TRBV29-1	TRBJ2-3	.	.	TGCAGCGTTGAAGGAGGCCCAGGGAAAGATACGCAGTATTTT	CSVEGGPGKDTQYF
TRBV7-2	TRBJ2-7	.	.	TGTGCCAGCAGCTTAGCGCGGGGCGAGCAGTACTTC	CASSLARGEQYF
TRBV10-3	TRBJ2-1	once	.	TGTGCCATCCAAGTGACAGGAGGTCACAATGAGCAGTTCTTC	CAIQVTGGHNEQFF